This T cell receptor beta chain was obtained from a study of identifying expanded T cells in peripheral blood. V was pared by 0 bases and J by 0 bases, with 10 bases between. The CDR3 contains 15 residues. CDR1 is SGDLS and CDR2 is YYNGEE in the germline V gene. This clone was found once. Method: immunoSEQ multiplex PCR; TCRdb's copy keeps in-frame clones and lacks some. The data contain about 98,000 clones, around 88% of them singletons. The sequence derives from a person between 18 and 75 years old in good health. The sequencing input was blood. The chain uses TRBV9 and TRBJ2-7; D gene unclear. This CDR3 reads CASSVDVTLSYEQYF. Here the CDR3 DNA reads TGTGCCAGCAGCGTAGACGTCACACTCTCCTACGAGCAGTACTTC.